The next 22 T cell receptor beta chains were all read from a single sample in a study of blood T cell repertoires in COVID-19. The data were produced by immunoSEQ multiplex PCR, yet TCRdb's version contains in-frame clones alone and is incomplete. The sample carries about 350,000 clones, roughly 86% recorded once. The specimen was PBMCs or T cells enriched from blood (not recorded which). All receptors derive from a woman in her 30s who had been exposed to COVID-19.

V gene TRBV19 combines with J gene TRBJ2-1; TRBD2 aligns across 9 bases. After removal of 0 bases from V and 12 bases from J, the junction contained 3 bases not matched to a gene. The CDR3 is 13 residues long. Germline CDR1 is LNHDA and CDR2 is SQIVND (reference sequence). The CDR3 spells CASSIDRRGGQFF. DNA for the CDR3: TGTGCCAGTAGTATAGATCGGCGGGGGGGGCAGTTCTTC.

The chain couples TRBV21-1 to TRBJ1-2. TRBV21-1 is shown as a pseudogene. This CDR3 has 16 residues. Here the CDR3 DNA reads TGTGCCAGCAGCAAATCTACTAGGACCTCTAACTATGGCTACACCTTC. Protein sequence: CASSKSTRTSNYGYTF.

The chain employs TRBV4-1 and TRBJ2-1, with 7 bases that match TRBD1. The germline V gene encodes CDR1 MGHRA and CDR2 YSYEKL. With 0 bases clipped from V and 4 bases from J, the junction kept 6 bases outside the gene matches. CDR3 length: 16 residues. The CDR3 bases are TGCGCCAGCAGCCAAGATGGGACGACAGGGTACAATGAGCAGTTCTTC. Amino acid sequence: CASSQDGTTGYNEQFF.

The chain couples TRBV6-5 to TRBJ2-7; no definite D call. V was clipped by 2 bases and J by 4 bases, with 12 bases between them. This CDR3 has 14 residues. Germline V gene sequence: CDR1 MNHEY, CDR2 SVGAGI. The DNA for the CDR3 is TGTGCCAGCAGTTACGGGCAGGAAACGTACGAGCAGTACTTC. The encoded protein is CASSYGQETYEQYF.

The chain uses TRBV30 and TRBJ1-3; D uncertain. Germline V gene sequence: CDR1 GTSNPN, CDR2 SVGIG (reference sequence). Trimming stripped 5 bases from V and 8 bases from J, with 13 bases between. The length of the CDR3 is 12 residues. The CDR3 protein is CAWGIQMDTIYF. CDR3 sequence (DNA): TGTGCCTGGGGCATCCAGATGGACACCATATATTTT.

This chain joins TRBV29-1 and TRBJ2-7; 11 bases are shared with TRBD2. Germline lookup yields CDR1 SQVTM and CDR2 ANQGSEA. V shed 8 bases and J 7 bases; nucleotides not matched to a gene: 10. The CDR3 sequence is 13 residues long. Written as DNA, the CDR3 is TGCAGCTTTAGCGGGAGGGCGTCTATGGAGCAGTACTTC. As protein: CSFSGRASMEQYF.

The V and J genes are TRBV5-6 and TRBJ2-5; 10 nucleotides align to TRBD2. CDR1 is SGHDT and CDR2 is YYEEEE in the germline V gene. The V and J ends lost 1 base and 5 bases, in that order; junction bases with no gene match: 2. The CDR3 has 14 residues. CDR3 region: CASSLPAGGETQYF. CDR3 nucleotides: TGTGCCAGCAGCTTGCCAGCGGGGGGGGAGACCCAGTACTTC.

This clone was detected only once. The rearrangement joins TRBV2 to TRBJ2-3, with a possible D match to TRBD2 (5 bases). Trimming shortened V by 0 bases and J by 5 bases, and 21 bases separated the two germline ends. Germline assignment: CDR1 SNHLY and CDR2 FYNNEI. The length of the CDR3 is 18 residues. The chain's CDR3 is CASSEAPPREGVGDTQYF. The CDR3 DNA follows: TGTGCCAGCAGTGAAGCACCGCCGCGCGAGGGAGTAGGAGATACGCAGTATTTT. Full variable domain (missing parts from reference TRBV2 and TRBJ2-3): EPEVTQTPSHQVTQMGQEVILRCVPISNHLYFYWYRQILGQKVEFLVSFYNNEISEKSEIFDDQFSVERPDGSNFTLKIRSTKLEDSAMYFCASSEAPPREGVGDTQYFGPGTRLTVL.

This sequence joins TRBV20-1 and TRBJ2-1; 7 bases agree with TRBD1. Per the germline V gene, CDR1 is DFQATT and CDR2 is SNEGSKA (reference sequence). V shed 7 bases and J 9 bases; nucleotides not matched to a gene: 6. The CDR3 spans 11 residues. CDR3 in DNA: TGCAGTGTGGCAGGGGACAGTGAGCAGTTCTTC. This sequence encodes CSVAGDSEQFF.

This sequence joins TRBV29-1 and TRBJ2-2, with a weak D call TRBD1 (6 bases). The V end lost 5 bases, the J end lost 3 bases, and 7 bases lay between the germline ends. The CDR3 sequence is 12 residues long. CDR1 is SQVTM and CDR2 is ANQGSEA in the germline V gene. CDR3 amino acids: CSVNRDTGELFF. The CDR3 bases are TGCAGCGTTAACAGGGACACCGGGGAGCTGTTTTTT.

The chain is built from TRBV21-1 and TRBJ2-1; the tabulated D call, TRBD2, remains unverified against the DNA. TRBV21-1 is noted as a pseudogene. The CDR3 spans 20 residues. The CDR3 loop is CASSKDVEGRPGGSYNEQFF. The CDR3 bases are TGTGCCAGCAGCAAAGATGTGGAGGGGAGGCCGGGAGGCTCCTACAATGAGCAGTTCTTC.

This chain's CDR3 is CASSLWRSQETQYF. The CDR3 DNA reads as TGTGCCAGCAGTTTATGGAGGTCCCAAGAGACCCAGTACTTC. V is TRBV27 and J is TRBJ2-5; a weak D match, TRBD2 (5 bases). Germline CDR1 MNHEY, CDR2 SMNVEV (reference sequence). The length of the CDR3 is 14 residues. V was shortened by 1 base and J by 1 base, with 7 bases between the two germline ends.

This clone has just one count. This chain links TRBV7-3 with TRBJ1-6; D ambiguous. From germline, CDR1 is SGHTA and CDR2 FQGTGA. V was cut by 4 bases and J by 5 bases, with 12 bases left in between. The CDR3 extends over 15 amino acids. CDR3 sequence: CASSYERGNNSPLHF. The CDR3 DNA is TGTGCCAGCAGCTATGAAAGAGGGAATAATTCACCCCTCCACTTT.

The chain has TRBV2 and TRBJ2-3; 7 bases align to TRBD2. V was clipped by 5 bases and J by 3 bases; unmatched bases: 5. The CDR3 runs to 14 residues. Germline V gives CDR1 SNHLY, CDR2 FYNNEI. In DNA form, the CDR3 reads TGTGCCAGCAGTCCTGGACTAGAAACAGATACGCAGTATTTT. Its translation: CASSPGLETDTQYF.

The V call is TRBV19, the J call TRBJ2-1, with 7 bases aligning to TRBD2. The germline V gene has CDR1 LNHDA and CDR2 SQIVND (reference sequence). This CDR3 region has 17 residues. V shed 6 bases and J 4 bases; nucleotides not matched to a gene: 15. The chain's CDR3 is CASRGGFASGLYNEQFF. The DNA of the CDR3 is TGTGCCAGTAGGGGTGGGTTCGCTAGCGGATTATACAATGAGCAGTTCTTC.

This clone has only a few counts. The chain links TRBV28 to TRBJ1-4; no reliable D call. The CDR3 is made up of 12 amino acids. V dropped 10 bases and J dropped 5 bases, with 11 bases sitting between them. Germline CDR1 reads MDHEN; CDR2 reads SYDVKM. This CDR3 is CATQLRNEKLFF. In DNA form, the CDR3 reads TGTGCCACACAGCTACGAAATGAAAAACTGTTTTTT.

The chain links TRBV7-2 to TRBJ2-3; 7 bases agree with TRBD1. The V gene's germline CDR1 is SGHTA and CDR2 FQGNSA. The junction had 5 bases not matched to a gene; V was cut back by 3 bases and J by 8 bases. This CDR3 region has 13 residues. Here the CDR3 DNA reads TGTGCCAGCAGCTTTACAGGGGCCAGTACGCAGTATTTT. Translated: CASSFTGASTQYF.

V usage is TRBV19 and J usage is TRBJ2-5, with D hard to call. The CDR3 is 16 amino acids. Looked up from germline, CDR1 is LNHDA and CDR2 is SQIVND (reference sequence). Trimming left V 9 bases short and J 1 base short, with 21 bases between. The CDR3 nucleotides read TGTGCCAGCAGCCCCCTCGGTGGAGCGTCCCAAGAGACCCAGTACTTC. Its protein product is CASSPLGGASQETQYF. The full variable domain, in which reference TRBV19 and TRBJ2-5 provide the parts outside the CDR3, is DGGITQSPKYLFRKEGQNVTLSCEQNLNHDAMYWYRQDPGQGLRLIYYSQIVNDFQKGDIAEGYSVSREKKESFPLTVTSAQKNPTAFYLCASSPLGGASQETQYFGPGTRLLVL.

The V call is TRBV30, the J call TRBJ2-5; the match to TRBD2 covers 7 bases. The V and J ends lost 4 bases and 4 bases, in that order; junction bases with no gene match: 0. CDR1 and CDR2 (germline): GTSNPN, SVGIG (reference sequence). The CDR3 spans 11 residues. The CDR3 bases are TGTGCCTGGACTAGCGGAGAGACCCAGTACTTC. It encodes CAWTSGETQYF.

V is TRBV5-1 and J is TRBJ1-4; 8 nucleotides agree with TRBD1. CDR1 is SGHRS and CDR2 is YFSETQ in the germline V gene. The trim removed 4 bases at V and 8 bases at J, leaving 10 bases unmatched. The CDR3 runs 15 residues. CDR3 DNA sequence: TGCGCCAGCAGCCCGGAGGGACAGGCTGGAGAAAAACTGTTTTTT. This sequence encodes CASSPEGQAGEKLFF.

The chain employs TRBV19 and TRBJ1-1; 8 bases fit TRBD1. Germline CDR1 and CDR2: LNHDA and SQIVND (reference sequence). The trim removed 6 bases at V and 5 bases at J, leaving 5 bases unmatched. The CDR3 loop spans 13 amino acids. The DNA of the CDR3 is TGTGCCAGTAGGGACAGGGTTTTTACTGAAGCTTTCTTT. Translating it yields CASRDRVFTEAFF.

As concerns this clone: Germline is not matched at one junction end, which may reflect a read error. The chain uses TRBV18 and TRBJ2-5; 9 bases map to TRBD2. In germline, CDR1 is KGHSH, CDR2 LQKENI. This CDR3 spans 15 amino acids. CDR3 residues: CASSPSPSGDATPNF. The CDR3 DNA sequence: TGTGCCAGCTCACCATCGCCTAGCGGGGATGCCACTCCGAACTTC.